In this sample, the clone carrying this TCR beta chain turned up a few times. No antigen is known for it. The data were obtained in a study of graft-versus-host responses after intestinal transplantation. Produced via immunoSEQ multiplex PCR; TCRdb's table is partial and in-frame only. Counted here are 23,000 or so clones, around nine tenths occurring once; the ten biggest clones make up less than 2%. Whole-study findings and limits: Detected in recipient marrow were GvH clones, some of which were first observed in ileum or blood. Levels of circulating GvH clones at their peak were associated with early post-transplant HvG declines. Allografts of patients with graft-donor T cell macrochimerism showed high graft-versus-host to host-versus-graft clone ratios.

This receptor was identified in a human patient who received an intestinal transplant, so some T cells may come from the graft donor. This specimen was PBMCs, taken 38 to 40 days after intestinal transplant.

The CDR3 DNA reads as TGTGCCAGCGCCCGGGGGGGGACGAACACTGAAGCTTTCTTT. It codes for CASARGGTNTEAFF. This chain uses TRBV27 with TRBJ1-1, with TRBD1 as a possible D gene (5 bases). CDR1 MNHEY and CDR2 SMNVEV come from the germline V gene (reference sequence). This CDR3 spans 14 amino acids. With 8 bases removed from V and 1 base from J, the gap between germline ends came to 14 bases.